This record covers a single T cell receptor beta chain. Its antigen remains unidentified. This record comes from a study of identical twins. One entry per CDR3 protein, called by TCRdb with MiXCR from the 5' RACE reads. The sample gives some 1,700,000 distinct CDR3 sequences, about 32% of which show up once; approximately 0.29% is in the top ten. Findings of the study overall: Compared with models, monozygotic twins showed more out-of-frame TCR alpha sharing. Sequences that were beta out-of-frame showed weaker excess twin sharing. Cord blood beta clonotypes present at high abundance carried fewer insertions; no such pattern appeared in memory repertoires.

Every sampled donor was Caucasian and healthy. Germline V gene lookup returns CDR1 SGHTA and CDR2 FQGNSA. The CDR3 sequence is 19 residues long. Unmatched junction bases numbered 17, after V lost 1 base and J lost 5 bases. The clonotype originates from a newborn girl in good health. The chain is built from TRBV7-2 and TRBJ2-3, with TRBD2 matching 8 bases. Sequencing was carried out using cord blood. The CDR3 reads CASSLVLVGSGGRGDTQYF. DNA of the CDR3: TGTGCCAGCAGCTTAGTTTTGGTTGGATCGGGGGGGCGAGGAGATACGCAGTATTTT.